This record looks at one T cell receptor (beta chain) sequence and its context. This specimen comes from a study of CD8 T cells in Susac syndrome. Across the study: The Susac syndrome patients were therapy-naive, on corticosteroids, or on intravenous immunoglobulin alone at blood draw.

The CDR3 extends over 15 amino acids. Germline V gives CDR1 SGHVS, CDR2 FQNEAQ. After removal of 5 bases from V and 7 bases from J, the junction contained 6 bases not matched to a gene. Reverse transcription of roughly 0.5 to 1 ug RNA was performed with random hexamers. A single record per CDR3 protein comes from TCRdb applying MiXCR to the immunoSEQ multiplex PCR reads. The table shows under 90,000 distinct CDR3 sequences, with 95% occurring only once. The clonotype originates from a human donor with Susac syndrome. Sample: CD8+ T cells from PBMCs. The rearrangement links TRBV7-8 to TRBJ2-1, with TRBD2 matching 12 bases. This CDR3 is CASSPLAGGSNEQFF. The CDR3 DNA reads as TGTGCCAGCAGCCCCCTAGCGGGAGGGAGTAATGAGCAGTTCTTC.